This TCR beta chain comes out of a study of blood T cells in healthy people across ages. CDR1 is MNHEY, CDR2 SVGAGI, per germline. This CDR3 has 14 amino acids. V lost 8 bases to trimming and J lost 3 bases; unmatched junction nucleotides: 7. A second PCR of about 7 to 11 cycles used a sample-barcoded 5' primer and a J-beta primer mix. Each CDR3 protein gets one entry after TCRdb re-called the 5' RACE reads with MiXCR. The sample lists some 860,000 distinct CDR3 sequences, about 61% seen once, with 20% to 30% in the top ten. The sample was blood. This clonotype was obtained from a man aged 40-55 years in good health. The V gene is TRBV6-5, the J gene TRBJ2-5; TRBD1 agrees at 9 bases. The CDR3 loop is CASRGTGWEETQYF. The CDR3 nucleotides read TGTGCCAGCCGTGGGACAGGGTGGGAAGAGACCCAGTACTTC.